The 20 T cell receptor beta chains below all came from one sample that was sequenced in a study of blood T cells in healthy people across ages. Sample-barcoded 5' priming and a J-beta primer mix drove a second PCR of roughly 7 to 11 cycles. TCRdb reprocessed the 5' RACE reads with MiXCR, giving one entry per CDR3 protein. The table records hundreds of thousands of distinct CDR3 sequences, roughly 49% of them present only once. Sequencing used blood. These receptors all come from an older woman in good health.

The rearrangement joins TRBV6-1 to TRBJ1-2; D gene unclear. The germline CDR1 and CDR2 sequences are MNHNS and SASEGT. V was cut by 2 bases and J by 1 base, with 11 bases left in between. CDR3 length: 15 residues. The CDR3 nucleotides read TGTGCCAGCAGTGAACCGGGCGGGTTTAACTATGGCTACACCTTC. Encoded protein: CASSEPGGFNYGYTF.

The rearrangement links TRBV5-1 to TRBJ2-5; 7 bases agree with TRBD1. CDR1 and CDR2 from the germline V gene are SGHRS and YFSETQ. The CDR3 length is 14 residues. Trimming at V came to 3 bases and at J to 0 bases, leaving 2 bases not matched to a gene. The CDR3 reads CASSWGQNQETQYF. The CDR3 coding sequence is TGCGCCAGCAGCTGGGGACAGAACCAAGAGACCCAGTACTTC.

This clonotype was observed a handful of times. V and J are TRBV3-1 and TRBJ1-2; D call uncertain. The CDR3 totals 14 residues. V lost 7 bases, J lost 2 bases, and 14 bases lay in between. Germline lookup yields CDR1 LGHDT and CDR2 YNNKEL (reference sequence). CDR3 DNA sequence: TGTGCCAGCAACCGGGGAGGCCTAAACTATGGCTACACCTTC. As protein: CASNRGGLNYGYTF.

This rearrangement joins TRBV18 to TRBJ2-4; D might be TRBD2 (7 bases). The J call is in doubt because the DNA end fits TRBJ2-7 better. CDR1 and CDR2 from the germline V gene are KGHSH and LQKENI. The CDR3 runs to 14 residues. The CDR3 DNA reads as TGTGCCAGCTCACTCAACAGGGAGGGCTACGAGCAGTACTTC. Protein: CASSLNREGYEQYF.

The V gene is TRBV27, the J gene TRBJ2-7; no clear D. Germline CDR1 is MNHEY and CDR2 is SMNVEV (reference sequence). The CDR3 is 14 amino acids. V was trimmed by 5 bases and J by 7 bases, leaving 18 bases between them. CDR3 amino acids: CASSRRLDNNEQYF. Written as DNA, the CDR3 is TGTGCCAGCAGTCGGCGACTTGACAACAATGAGCAGTACTTC.

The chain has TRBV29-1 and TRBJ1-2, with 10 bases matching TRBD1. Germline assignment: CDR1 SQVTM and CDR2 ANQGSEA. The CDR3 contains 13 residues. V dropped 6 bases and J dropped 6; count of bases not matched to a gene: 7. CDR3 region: CSVVTGGSNGYTF. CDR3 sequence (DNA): TGCAGCGTAGTGACAGGGGGCTCTAATGGCTACACCTTC. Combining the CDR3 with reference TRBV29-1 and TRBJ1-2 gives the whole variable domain SAVISQKPSRDICQRGTSLTIQCQVDSQVTMMFWYRQQPGQSLTLIATANQGSEATYESGFVIDKFPISRPNLTFSTLTVSNMSPEDSSIYLCSVVTGGSNGYTFGSGTRLTVV.

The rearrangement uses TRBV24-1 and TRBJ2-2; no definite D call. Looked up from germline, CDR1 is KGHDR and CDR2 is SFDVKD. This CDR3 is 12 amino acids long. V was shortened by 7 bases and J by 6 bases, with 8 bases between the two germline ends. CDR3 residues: CATSLNPGELFF. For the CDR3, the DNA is TGTGCCACCAGCCTTAACCCCGGGGAGCTGTTTTTT.

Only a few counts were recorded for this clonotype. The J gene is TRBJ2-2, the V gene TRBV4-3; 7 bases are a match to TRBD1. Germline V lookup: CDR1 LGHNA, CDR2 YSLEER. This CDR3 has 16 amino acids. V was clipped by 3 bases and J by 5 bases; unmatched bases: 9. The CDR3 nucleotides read TGCGCCAGCAGCCAGGCTTCGACAGGGTCGACCGGGGAGCTGTTTTTT. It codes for CASSQASTGSTGELFF.

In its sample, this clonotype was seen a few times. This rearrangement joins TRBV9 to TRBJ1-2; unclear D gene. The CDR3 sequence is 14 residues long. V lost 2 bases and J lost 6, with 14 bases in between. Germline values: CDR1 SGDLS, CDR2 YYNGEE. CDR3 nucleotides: TGTGCCAGCAGCGTTAGATCGAGGTCTGATGGCTACACCTTC. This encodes CASSVRSRSDGYTF.

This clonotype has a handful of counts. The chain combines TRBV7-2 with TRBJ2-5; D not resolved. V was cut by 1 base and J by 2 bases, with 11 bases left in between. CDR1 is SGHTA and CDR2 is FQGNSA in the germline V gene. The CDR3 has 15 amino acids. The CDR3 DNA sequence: TGTGCCAGCAGCTTAGTGAGGTCCGATCAAGAGACCCAGTACTTC. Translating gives CASSLVRSDQETQYF.

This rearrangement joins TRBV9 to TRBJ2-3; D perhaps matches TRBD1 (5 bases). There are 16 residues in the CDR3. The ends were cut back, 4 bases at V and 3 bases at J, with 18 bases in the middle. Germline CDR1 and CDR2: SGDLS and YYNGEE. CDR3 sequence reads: CASSPDGQGRTDTQYF. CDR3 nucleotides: TGTGCCAGCAGCCCTGATGGGCAGGGCCGTACAGATACGCAGTATTTT.

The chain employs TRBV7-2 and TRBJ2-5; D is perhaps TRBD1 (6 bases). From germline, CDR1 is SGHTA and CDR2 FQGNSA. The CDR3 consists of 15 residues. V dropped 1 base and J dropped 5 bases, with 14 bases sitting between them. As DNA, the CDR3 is TGTGCCAGCAGCTTAGGAGGACAGACTTGGGAGACCCAGTACTTC. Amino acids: CASSLGGQTWETQYF.

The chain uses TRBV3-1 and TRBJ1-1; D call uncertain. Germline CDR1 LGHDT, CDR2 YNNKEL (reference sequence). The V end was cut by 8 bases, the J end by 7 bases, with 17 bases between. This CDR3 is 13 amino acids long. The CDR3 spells CASGPKLDREAFF. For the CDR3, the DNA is TGTGCCAGCGGCCCGAAGTTGGACCGTGAAGCTTTCTTT.

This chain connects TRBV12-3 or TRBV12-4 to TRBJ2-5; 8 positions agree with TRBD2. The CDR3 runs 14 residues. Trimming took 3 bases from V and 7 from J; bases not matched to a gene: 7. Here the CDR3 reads CASSLVGGDRTQYF. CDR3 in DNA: TGTGCCAGCAGTTTGGTCGGGGGGGATAGGACCCAGTACTTC.

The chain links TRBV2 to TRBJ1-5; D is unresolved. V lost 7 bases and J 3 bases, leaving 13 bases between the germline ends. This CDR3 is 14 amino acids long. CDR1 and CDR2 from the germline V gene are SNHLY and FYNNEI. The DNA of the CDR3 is TGTGCCAGCACTCTATGGAGGGACAATCAGCCCCAGCATTTT. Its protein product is CASTLWRDNQPQHF.

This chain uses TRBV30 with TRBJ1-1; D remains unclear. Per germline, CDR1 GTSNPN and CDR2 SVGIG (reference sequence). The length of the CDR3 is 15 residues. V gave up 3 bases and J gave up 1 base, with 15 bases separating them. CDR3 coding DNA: TGTGCCTGGAGGCCCCCCGGACCGGCGAACACTGAAGCTTTCTTT. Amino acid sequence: CAWRPPGPANTEAFF.

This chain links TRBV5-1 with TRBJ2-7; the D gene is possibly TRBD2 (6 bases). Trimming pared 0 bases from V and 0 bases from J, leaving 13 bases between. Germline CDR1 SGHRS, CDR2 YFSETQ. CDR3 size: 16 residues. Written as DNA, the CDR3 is TGCGCCAGCAGCTTGGATGGGGGGACCATCTCCTACGAGCAGTACTTC. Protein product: CASSLDGGTISYEQYF.

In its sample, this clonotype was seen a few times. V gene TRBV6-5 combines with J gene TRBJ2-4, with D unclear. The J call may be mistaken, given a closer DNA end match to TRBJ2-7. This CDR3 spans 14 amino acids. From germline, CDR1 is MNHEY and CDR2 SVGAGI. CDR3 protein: CASSPPGSIYEQYF. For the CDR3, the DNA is TGTGCCAGCAGTCCCCCAGGCAGCATCTACGAGCAGTACTTC.

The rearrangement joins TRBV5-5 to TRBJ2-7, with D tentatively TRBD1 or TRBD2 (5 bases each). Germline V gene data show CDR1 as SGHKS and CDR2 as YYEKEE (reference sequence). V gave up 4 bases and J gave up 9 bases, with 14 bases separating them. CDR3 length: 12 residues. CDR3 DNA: TGTGCCAGCAGCCGGGACCTCCGCAGGCAGTACTTC. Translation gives CASSRDLRRQYF.

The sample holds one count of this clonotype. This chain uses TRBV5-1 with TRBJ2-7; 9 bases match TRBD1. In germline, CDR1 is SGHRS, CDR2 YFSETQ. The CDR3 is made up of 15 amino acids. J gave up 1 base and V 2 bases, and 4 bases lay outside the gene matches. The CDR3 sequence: CASSFVGQGSYEQYF. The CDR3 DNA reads TGCGCCAGCAGCTTTGTGGGACAGGGTTCCTACGAGCAGTACTTC.